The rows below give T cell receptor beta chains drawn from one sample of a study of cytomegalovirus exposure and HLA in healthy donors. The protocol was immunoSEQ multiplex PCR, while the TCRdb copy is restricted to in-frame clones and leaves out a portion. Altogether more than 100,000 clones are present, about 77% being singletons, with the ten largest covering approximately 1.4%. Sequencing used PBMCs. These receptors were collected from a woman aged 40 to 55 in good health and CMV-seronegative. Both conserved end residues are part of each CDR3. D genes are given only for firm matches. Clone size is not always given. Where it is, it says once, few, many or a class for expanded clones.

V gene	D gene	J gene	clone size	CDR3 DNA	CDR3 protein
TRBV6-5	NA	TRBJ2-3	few	TGTGCCAGCAATACCCTACAGGCTAGCACAGATACGCAGTATTTT	CASNTLQASTDTQYF
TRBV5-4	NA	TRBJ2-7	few	TGTGCCAGCAGCTTCGGGGGTGGGGGCTCCTACGAGCAGTACTTC	CASSFGGGGSYEQYF
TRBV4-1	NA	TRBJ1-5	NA	TGCGCCAGCAGCCGACATGGGGGCAGGGGTCAGCCCCAGCATTTT	CASSRHGGRGQPQHF
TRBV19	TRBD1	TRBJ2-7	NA	TGTGCCAGTAGTATCCGACAGGGGGCTTCCTACGAGCAGTACTTC	CASSIRQGASYEQYF
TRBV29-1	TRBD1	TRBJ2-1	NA	TGCAGCGTTGTAGGGGACAGGGGCGAGGATGAGCAGTTCTTC	CSVVGDRGEDEQFF
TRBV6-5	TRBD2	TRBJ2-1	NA	TGTGCCAGCAAATGGACTAGCGAGCCCTACAATGAGCAGTTCTTC	CASKWTSEPYNEQFF
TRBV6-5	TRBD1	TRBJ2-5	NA	TGTGCCAGCAGTTACTCTGGGACAGCCACGGGAGAGACCCAGTACTTC	CASSYSGTATGETQYF
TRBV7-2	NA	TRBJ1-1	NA	TGTGCCAGCAGCGGCCAGACAGGTAGCCACACTGAAGCTTTCTTT	CASSGQTGSHTEAFF
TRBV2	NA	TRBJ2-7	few	TGTGCCAGCAGTCTCCTGCGGGCCTCTATTTTC	CASSLLRASIF
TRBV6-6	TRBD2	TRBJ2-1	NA	TGTGCCAGCAGGACTAGCGGGGGGGCTGGCAATGAGCAGTTCTTC	CASRTSGGAGNEQFF
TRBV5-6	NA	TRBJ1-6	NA	TGTGCCAGCAGCTTAACCTTGGACATAAGAAATTCACCCCTCCACTTT	CASSLTLDIRNSPLHF
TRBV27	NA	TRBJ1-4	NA	TGTGCCAGCAGTCAAGGGAGGGGGTTGGATGAAAAACTGTTTTTT	CASSQGRGLDEKLFF
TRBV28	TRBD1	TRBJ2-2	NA	TGTGCCAGCAGCCCCGACAGGGTAGGGTCCGGGGAGCTGTTTTTT	CASSPDRVGSGELFF
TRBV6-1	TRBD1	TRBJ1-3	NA	TGTGCCAGCAGTGAAGCCTTCGGACAGGGTGGAAACACCATATATTTT	CASSEAFGQGGNTIYF
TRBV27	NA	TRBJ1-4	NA	TGTGCCAGCAGTCCGCAATACCAGGGAACTAATGAAAAACTGTTTTTT	CASSPQYQGTNEKLFF
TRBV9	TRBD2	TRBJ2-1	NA	TGTGCCAGCAGCCCTCAACTAGCGGGGGCATCCAGGGACAATGAGCAGTTCTTC	CASSPQLAGASRDNEQFF
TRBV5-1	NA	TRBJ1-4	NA	TGCGCCAGCAGCTTGGAGGCAGGTTTTAATGAAAAACTGTTTTTT	CASSLEAGFNEKLFF
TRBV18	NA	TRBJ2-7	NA	TGTGCCAGCTCCCAGGGATATTCCTACGAGCAGTACTTC	CASSQGYSYEQYF
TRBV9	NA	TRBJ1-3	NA	TGTGCCAGCAGCGTAGCAGTCCTAGGGCAGGGGGGAAACACCATATATTTT	CASSVAVLGQGGNTIYF
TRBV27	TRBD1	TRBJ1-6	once	TGTGCCAGCAGTGGGACAGTTAATAATTCACCCCTCCACTTT	CASSGTVNNSPLHF
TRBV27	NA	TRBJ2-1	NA	TGTGCCAGCAGTTTAAACGGTCAATACAATGAGCAGTTCTTC	CASSLNGQYNEQFF
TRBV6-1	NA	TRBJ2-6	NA	TGTGCCAGCAGTGGGGCAGGGGGGACAGCCTCTGGGGCCAACGTCCTGACTTTC	CASSGAGGTASGANVLTF
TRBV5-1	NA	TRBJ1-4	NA	TGCGCCAGCAGCCCCCCAGGGGCAACTAATGAAAAACTGTTTTTT	CASSPPGATNEKLFF
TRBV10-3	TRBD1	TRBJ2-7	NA	TGTGCCATCCTGGGGACAGGGTCCTACGAGCAGTACTTC	CAILGTGSYEQYF
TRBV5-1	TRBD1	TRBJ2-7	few	TGCGCCAGCAGCTTAGACACCGGGACAGGGTCCTACGAGCAGTACTTC	CASSLDTGTGSYEQYF
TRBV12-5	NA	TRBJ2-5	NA	TGTGCTAGTGGTTCCCCTGGTGGAGGGCCCCAACAAGAGACCCAGTACTTC	CASGSPGGGPQQETQYF
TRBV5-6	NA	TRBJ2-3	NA	TGTGCCAGCAGCTCCCAAGATACGCAGTATTTT	CASSSQDTQYF
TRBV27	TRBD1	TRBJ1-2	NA	TGTGCCAGCAGTCGAATATATGACAGGGCCAACTATGGCTACACCTTC	CASSRIYDRANYGYTF
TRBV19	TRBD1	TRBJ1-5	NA	TGTGCCAGTGGAGGGACAGGGGATGGTAGCAATCAGCCCCAGCATTTT	CASGGTGDGSNQPQHF
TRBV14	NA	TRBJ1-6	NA	TGTGCCAGCAGCCGGGAGGGCCTGAATAATTCACCCCTCCACTTT	CASSREGLNNSPLHF
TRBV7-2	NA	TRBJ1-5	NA	TGTGCCAGCAGCCCGGGGGGCCTTAATCAGCCCCAGCATTTT	CASSPGGLNQPQHF
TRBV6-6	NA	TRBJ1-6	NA	TGTGCCAGCAGTTACTCTTCCACTTTTTCACCCCTCCACTTT	CASSYSSTFSPLHF
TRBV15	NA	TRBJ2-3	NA	TGTGCCACCAGCGCCCGACAGGGCACAGATACGCAGTATTTT	CATSARQGTDTQYF
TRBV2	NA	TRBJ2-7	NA	TGTGCCAGCCAAGGCATCTCGGGCGAGCAGTACTTC	CASQGISGEQYF
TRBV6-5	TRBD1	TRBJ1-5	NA	TGTGCCAGCAGACAGGGGGGACAGGGCCTACAGCCCCAGCATTTT	CASRQGGQGLQPQHF
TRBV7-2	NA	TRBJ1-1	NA	TGTGCCAGCAGCTTAGGGGGCGGGGGGTTAAGGGCTTTCTTT	CASSLGGGGLRAFF
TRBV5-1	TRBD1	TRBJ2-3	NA	TGCGCCAGCAGCTTGGCCCCGTCGGGACAGGTCACAGATACGCAGTATTTT	CASSLAPSGQVTDTQYF
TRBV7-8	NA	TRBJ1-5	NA	TGTGCCAGCAGCTTAGTGCAGAACAGGAATCAGCCCCAGCATTTT	CASSLVQNRNQPQHF
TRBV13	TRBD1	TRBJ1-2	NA	TGTGCCAGCAGCTTAATCAGGAAGGGGGCAGGAGGCTACACCTTC	CASSLIRKGAGGYTF
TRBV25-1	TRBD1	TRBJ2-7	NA	TGTGCCAGCAGGGACAGGTTTTCCTACGAGCAGTACTTC	CASRDRFSYEQYF
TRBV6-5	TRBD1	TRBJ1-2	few	TGTGCCAGCAGTACGCCGGGACAGGGAGGACATGGCTACACCTTC	CASSTPGQGGHGYTF
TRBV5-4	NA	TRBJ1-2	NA	TGTGCCAGCAGCCGGGAGTTGGGCTATGGCTACACCTTC	CASSRELGYGYTF
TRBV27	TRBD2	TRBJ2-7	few	TGTGCCAGCAGTTTATCGCGGCTAGCGGGGAACTACGAGCAGTACTTC	CASSLSRLAGNYEQYF
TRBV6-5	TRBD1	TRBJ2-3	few	TGTGCCAGCAGGGACAGGGGTAACTACAGAGATACGCAGTATTTT	CASRDRGNYRDTQYF
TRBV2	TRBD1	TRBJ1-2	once	TGTGCCAGCAGTGAAAGGACAGGGCGTCGGGGCTACACCTTC	CASSERTGRRGYTF
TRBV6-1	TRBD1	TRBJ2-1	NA	TGTGCCAGCAGTGATTACAGGGGATTACAGTTCTTC	CASSDYRGLQFF
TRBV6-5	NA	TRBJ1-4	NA	TGTGCCAGCAGTTACGGGGCCCCCGGCACTAATGAAAAACTGTTTTTT	CASSYGAPGTNEKLFF
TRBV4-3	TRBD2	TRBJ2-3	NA	TGCGCCAGCAGCCAATCACCTCCGACTAGCGGATACACAGATACGCAGTATTTT	CASSQSPPTSGYTDTQYF
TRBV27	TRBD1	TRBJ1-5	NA	TGTGCCAGCAGCCCCCTGGACAGGGCACGACAGCCCCAGCATTTT	CASSPLDRARQPQHF
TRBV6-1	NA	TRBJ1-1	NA	TGTGCCAGCGGCGAACCGACAGCGAACACTGAAGCTTTCTTT	CASGEPTANTEAFF
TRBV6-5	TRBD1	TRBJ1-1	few	TGTGCCAGCAGTTCGGACAGGCCCTTCACTGAAGCTTTCTTT	CASSSDRPFTEAFF
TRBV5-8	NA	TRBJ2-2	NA	TGTGCCAGCAGCTTGTGGGAGGCATCGAACACCGGGGAGCTGTTTTTT	CASSLWEASNTGELFF
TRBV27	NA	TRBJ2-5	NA	TGTGCCAGCAGTTCACAGAACCAAGAGACCCAGTACTTC	CASSSQNQETQYF
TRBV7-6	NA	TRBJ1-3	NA	TGTGCCAGCAGCTTCTCATCCACGGACACCATATATTTT	CASSFSSTDTIYF
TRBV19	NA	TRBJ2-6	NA	TGTGCCAGTAGTAACGTGGCGGGGACCGGGGCCAACGTCCTGACTTTC	CASSNVAGTGANVLTF
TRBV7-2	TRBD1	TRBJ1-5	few	TGTGCCAGCAGCCGGGACAGGGGGACGAGTCAGCCCCAGCATTTT	CASSRDRGTSQPQHF
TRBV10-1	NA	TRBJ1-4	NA	TGCGCCAGCAGTGCACAGGGTACTAATGAAAAACTGTTTTTT	CASSAQGTNEKLFF